This T cell receptor (beta chain) stems from a study of blood T cells in healthy people across ages. Study results and limitations: The unknown donor CMV status may have confounded expanded clonotype changes.

A J-beta primer mix and a sample-barcoded 5' primer were used in a second PCR of about 7 to 12 cycles. TCRdb reprocessed the 5' RACE reads via MiXCR and lists one record per CDR3 protein. The profile shows just under 900,000 distinct CDR3 sequences, 25% to 30% of them singletons. Germline CDR1 reads SEHNR; CDR2 reads FQNEAQ (reference sequence). This CDR3 contains 14 residues. A few counts support this clonotype. Its matching antigen is unknown. Given a much more abundant clone one base away, this may be a read error. Sequenced sample: blood. The source is a woman of 80 years or more in good health. The rearrangement joins TRBV7-9 to TRBJ2-5; 7 bases are shared with TRBD1. The CDR3 loop is CASSLTGRQEAQYF. The CDR3 DNA reads TGTGCCAGCAGCTTGACAGGGCGGCAAGAGGCCCAGTACTTC.